The 29 T cell receptor beta chains reported below all come from one sample, sequenced in a study of beta chain features in type 1 diabetes. TCRB transcripts that were expressed got sequenced, as all of the isolated RNA had been reverse transcribed. This table comes from immunoSEQ multiplex PCR, and its TCRdb copy is limited to in-frame clones, with some not included. The data contain roughly 500,000 clones, around 10% of them singletons. The specimen was naive CD4+ T cells from blood. The receptors derive from a woman aged 18-30 years in good health.

The genes are TRBV7-9 and TRBJ2-3, with TRBD1 identical over 7 bases. Germline V gene data show CDR1 as SEHNR and CDR2 as FQNEAQ (reference sequence). The CDR3 is made up of 14 amino acids. The V gene end was trimmed by 3 bases and the J gene end by 4 bases; junction bases not matched to a gene: 4. The CDR3 is CASSLGQWADTQYF. DNA of the CDR3: TGTGCCAGCAGCTTGGGACAGTGGGCAGATACGCAGTATTTT.

This clone showed up just a few times. The chain employs TRBV5-4 and TRBJ2-7, with 7 bases lining up with TRBD1. Germline-derived CDR1 and CDR2 are SGHNT and YYREEE (reference sequence). The CDR3 totals 14 residues. With V trimmed by 5 bases and J by 1 base, 6 bases remained unmatched. The CDR3 spells CASRPGQLSYEQYF. DNA for the CDR3: TGTGCCAGCAGACCGGGACAGCTATCCTACGAGCAGTACTTC.

The gene calls are TRBV11-2 and TRBJ2-1; D call uncertain. The germline gives CDR1 SGHAT, CDR2 FQNNGV. V gave up 6 bases and J gave up 6 bases, with 9 bases separating them. The CDR3 covers 12 residues. CDR3 sequence reads: CASRHTSNEQFF. The CDR3 DNA is TGTGCCAGCAGACATACGAGCAATGAGCAGTTCTTC.

In its sample, this clone was seen a few times. The chain uses TRBV9 and TRBJ2-6; D is ambiguous. The germline CDR1 and CDR2 sequences are SGDLS and YYNGEE. The CDR3 has 15 residues. V shed 3 bases and J shed 4 bases, with 11 bases lying between them. CDR3 sequence (DNA): TGTGCCAGCAGCGCCAAGGGTCCCGGGGCCAACGTCCTGACTTTC. Its protein product is CASSAKGPGANVLTF.

The chain employs TRBV18 and TRBJ1-2, with D perhaps matching TRBD1 (5 bases). Per the germline V gene, CDR1 is KGHSH and CDR2 is LQKENI. The V end lost 6 bases, the J end lost 0 bases, and 14 bases lay between the germline ends. This CDR3 has 15 residues. The CDR3 coding sequence is TGTGCCAGCTCCTCAGGAGACAGCGCTAACTATGGCTACACCTTC. Its translation is CASSSGDSANYGYTF.

The J gene is TRBJ2-4, the V gene TRBV7-9, with D possibly TRBD2 on 6 matching bases. Trimming removed 1 base from V and 4 bases from J, with 20 bases in between. Looked up from germline, CDR1 is SEHNR and CDR2 is FQNEAQ (reference sequence). There are 18 residues in the CDR3. In DNA, the CDR3 is TGTGCCAGCAGCTTAGATATCGGGGGACCGGGACTGAAAAACATTCAGTACTTC. This translates into CASSLDIGGPGLKNIQYF.

Comments on this clone: The identical CDR3 is also encoded by other nucleotide sequences in the sample. The chain links TRBV2 to TRBJ2-7; no clear D. The V end lost 6 bases, the J end lost 0 bases, and 6 bases lay between the germline ends. CDR1 is SNHLY and CDR2 is FYNNEI in the germline V gene. This CDR3 is 12 amino acids long. The CDR3 bases are TGTGCCAGCAGGGCGGACTCCTACGAGCAGTACTTC. Residues: CASRADSYEQYF.

This clone turned up a few times. The chain combines TRBV9 with TRBJ1-2; a weak D match, TRBD1 (5 bases). The CDR3 is 13 amino acids. The V gene's germline CDR1 is SGDLS and CDR2 YYNGEE. V was cut by 4 bases and J by 4 bases, with 11 bases left in between. This CDR3 reads CASSSQGPYGYTF. CDR3 coding DNA: TGTGCCAGCAGCTCTCAGGGACCCTATGGCTACACCTTC.

This clone was detected only a few times. The J gene is TRBJ2-7, the V gene TRBV9; 12 bases are a match to TRBD2. CDR1 and CDR2 (germline): SGDLS, YYNGEE. This CDR3 spans 15 amino acids. Unmatched junction bases numbered 9, after V lost 7 bases and J lost 4 bases. This CDR3 reads CASSRQGLAGYEQYF. CDR3 nucleotides: TGTGCCAGCTCCCGACAGGGACTAGCGGGTTACGAGCAGTACTTC.

This clone was counted a few times. The genes are TRBV13 and TRBJ1-1; a possible D gene is TRBD1 (6 bases). Deletions cut 5 bases from V and 1 base from J, with 17 bases between. This CDR3 comprises 16 residues. Germline V gene lookup returns CDR1 PRHDT and CDR2 FYEKMQ (reference sequence). The CDR3 sequence: CASSPRPTGTNTEAFF. The CDR3 nucleotides are TGTGCCAGCAGCCCCCGGCCCACAGGGACGAACACTGAAGCTTTCTTT. The whole variable domain, remainder taken from reference TRBV13 and TRBJ1-1, is AAGVIQSPRHLIKEKRETATLKCYPIPRHDTVYWYQQGPGQDPQFLISFYEKMQSDKGSIPDRFSAQQFSDYHSELNMSSLELGDSALYFCASSPRPTGTNTEAFFGQGTRLTVV.

The rearrangement uses TRBV29-1 and TRBJ1-2; 10 positions match TRBD1. Germline CDR1 reads SQVTM; CDR2 reads ANQGSEA. V gave up 4 bases and J gave up 13 bases; unmatched junction bases: 12. CDR3 length equals 13 residues. Here the CDR3 DNA reads TGCAGCGTTGCCCTGGTCACCGGGACAGGGGCCACCTTC. It yields the protein CSVALVTGTGATF.

This clone was seen a handful of times. CDR3 bases: TGCGCCAGCAGCTTGTTTTCTCTAGAAAGTGAGCAGTTCTTC. Its translation: CASSLFSLESEQFF. The chain is built from TRBV5-1 and TRBJ2-1; no firm D call. V was cut by 1 base and J by 9 bases, with 14 bases left in between. From germline, CDR1 is SGHRS and CDR2 YFSETQ. This CDR3 has 14 amino acids.

CDR3: CASSESAGSSYNEQFF. CDR3 in DNA: TGTGCCAGCAGTGAATCAGCAGGGAGCTCCTACAATGAGCAGTTCTTC. V and J are TRBV25-1 and TRBJ2-1; the D call may be TRBD1 or TRBD2 (5 bases each). V was trimmed by 1 base and J by 0 bases, leaving 10 bases between them. The CDR3 extends over 16 amino acids. Germline CDR1 is MGHDK and CDR2 is SYGVNS.

The chain couples TRBV23-1 to TRBJ2-7; TRBD1 is a possible D gene (6 bases). TRBV23-1 is an open reading frame whose function is uncertain. The ends were cut back, 2 bases at V and 6 bases at J, with 8 bases in the middle. This CDR3 comprises 12 residues. CDR3 in amino acids: CASSQTGSEQYF. CDR3 bases: TGCGCCAGCAGTCAAACAGGGAGCGAGCAGTACTTC.

The chain combines TRBV30 with TRBJ2-1, with a possible D match to TRBD1 (6 bases). V shed 1 base and J shed 8 bases, with 12 bases lying between them. There are 13 residues in the CDR3. Germline CDR1 reads GTSNPN; CDR2 reads SVGIG (reference sequence). CDR3 nucleotide sequence: TGTGCCTGGAGTGACCTACAGGGCGATGAGCAGTTCTTC. This sequence encodes CAWSDLQGDEQFF.

The V call is TRBV5-1, the J call TRBJ2-7, with D possibly being TRBD2 (7 bases). V lost 4 bases, J lost 3 bases, and 17 bases lay in between. Germline CDR1 SGHRS, CDR2 YFSETQ. CDR3 length equals 15 residues. Here the CDR3 DNA reads TGCGCCAGCAGCCGAAGCGGGACATTCGACTACGAGCAGTACTTC. Its protein is CASSRSGTFDYEQYF. The full variable domain, in which reference TRBV5-1 and TRBJ2-7 provide the parts outside the CDR3, is KAGVTQTPRYLIKTRGQQVTLSCSPISGHRSVSWYQQTPGQGLQFLFEYFSETQRNKGNFPGRFSGRQFSNSRSEMNVSTLELGDSALYLCASSRSGTFDYEQYFGPGTRLTVT.

This clone was detected many times. J is TRBJ2-4 and V is TRBV29-1, with D maybe TRBD1 (6 bases). The CDR3 has 11 amino acids. CDR1 SQVTM and CDR2 ANQGSEA come from the germline V gene. Trimming left V 6 bases short and J 8 bases short, with 11 bases between. The CDR3 nucleotides are TGCAGCGTGCGGCAGGGGCACATTCAGTACTTC. It encodes CSVRQGHIQYF.

This clone was counted only a few times. The chain carries TRBV7-2 and TRBJ2-7; 10 bases agree with TRBD2. In germline, CDR1 is SGHTA, CDR2 FQGNSA. This CDR3 is built from 16 residues. J was trimmed by 0 bases and V by 5 bases; bases with no gene match: 7. The CDR3 DNA follows: TGTGCCAGCAGCCCTAGACTAGCGGGTAGCTCCTACGAGCAGTACTTC. Its translation is CASSPRLAGSSYEQYF.

In this sample, this clone turned up a few times. In DNA, the CDR3 is TGCAGCGTTTCAGGGGGCTCTGGAAACACCATATATTTT. Translation: CSVSGGSGNTIYF. The chain combines TRBV29-1 with TRBJ1-3; 7 bases align to TRBD1. The CDR3 consists of 13 residues. In germline, CDR1 is SQVTM, CDR2 ANQGSEA. Unmatched junction bases numbered 1, after V lost 5 bases and J lost 0 bases. The variable domain in full, with the rest retrieved from reference TRBV29-1 and TRBJ1-3, is SAVISQKPSRDICQRGTSLTIQCQVDSQVTMMFWYRQQPGQSLTLIATANQGSEATYESGFVIDKFPISRPNLTFSTLTVSNMSPEDSSIYLCSVSGGSGNTIYFGEGSWLTVV.

In this sample, this clone turned up a few times. The V call is TRBV28, the J call TRBJ2-4; D may be TRBD1 (6 bases). Trimming left V 5 bases short and J 3 bases short, with 14 bases between. Per germline, CDR1 MDHEN and CDR2 SYDVKM. The CDR3 loop spans 15 amino acids. The CDR3 nucleotides are TGTGCCAGCAGTATCCCAGGGGCCATCAAAAACATTCAGTACTTC. Protein: CASSIPGAIKNIQYF.

This clone was counted a few times. This sequence joins TRBV13 and TRBJ2-7; 7 bases match TRBD1. J gave up 1 base and V 5 bases, and 14 bases lay outside the gene matches. CDR1 and CDR2 (germline): PRHDT, FYEKMQ (reference sequence). CDR3 length: 17 amino acids. CDR3 in amino acids: CASSPPAWDSPSYEQYF. The CDR3 nucleotides are TGTGCCAGCAGCCCGCCGGCTTGGGACAGTCCTTCCTACGAGCAGTACTTC.

This rearrangement joins TRBV2 to TRBJ2-1, with TRBD1 matching 7 bases. Germline CDR1 SNHLY, CDR2 FYNNEI. V shed 8 bases, J shed 6 bases, and the junction held 10 bases outside the gene matches. The CDR3 length is 14 residues. Here the CDR3 DNA reads TGTGCCAGCGACAGGGAAAAAACTAGCAATGAGCAGTTCTTC. Translating gives CASDREKTSNEQFF.

The rearrangement links TRBV29-1 to TRBJ2-5; the D gene could be TRBD1 or TRBD2 (5 bases each). Deletions cut 4 bases from V and 4 bases from J, with 13 bases between. Looked up from germline, CDR1 is SQVTM and CDR2 is ANQGSEA. The CDR3 is 13 residues long. The CDR3 sequence is CSVVRGWGETQYF. CDR3 bases: TGCAGCGTTGTGAGGGGTTGGGGAGAGACCCAGTACTTC.

This clone turned up a few times. This chain connects TRBV19 to TRBJ1-6; no clear D. V was shortened by 5 bases and J by 7 bases, with 6 bases between the two germline ends. CDR1 is LNHDA and CDR2 is SQIVND in the germline V gene (reference sequence). The CDR3 loop spans 12 amino acids. CDR3 nucleotide sequence: TGTGCCAGTAGTTTGGGGAATTCACCCCTCCACTTT. Residues: CASSLGNSPLHF. The whole variable domain, remainder taken from reference TRBV19 and TRBJ1-6, is DGGITQSPKYLFRKEGQNVTLSCEQNLNHDAMYWYRQDPGQGLRLIYYSQIVNDFQKGDIAEGYSVSREKKESFPLTVTSAQKNPTAFYLCASSLGNSPLHFGNGTRLTVT.

This clone was seen only a few times. The V call is TRBV5-1, the J call TRBJ2-1; D is possibly TRBD1 or TRBD2 (6 bases each). The V end was cut by 7 bases, the J end by 1 base, with 15 bases between. CDR3 length equals 15 residues. CDR1 is SGHRS, CDR2 YFSETQ, per germline. The CDR3 is CASQQGLLSYNEQFF. The CDR3 nucleotides are TGCGCCAGCCAACAGGGACTGCTTTCCTACAATGAGCAGTTCTTC.

The chain uses TRBV6-6 and TRBJ1-1; D remains ambiguous. This CDR3 spans 15 amino acids. Germline CDR1 and CDR2: MNHNY and SVGAGI (reference sequence). Between the trimmed V and J ends, which lost 7 bases and 11 bases, there was a span of 26 bases. The CDR3 loop is CASTRAGSTSTVAFF. The CDR3, as DNA: TGTGCCAGCACCCGAGCGGGGTCGACGAGCACGGTCGCTTTCTTT.

Only a few counts were recorded for this clone. The rearrangement uses TRBV4-3 and TRBJ2-6; D ambiguous. The germline V gene encodes CDR1 LGHNA and CDR2 YSLEER. The CDR3 contains 15 residues. V shed 1 base and J shed 0 bases, with 4 bases lying between them. CDR3 sequence: CASSQGNSGANVLTF. CDR3 sequence (DNA): TGCGCCAGCAGCCAAGGGAACTCTGGGGCCAACGTCCTGACTTTC.

This clone was seen a handful of times. This chain connects TRBV7-9 to TRBJ2-7; D may be TRBD2 (5 bases). Germline V gene lookup returns CDR1 SEHNR and CDR2 FQNEAQ (reference sequence). The CDR3 is made up of 15 amino acids. Trimming removed 5 bases from V and 5 bases from J, with 19 bases in between. DNA for the CDR3: TGTGCCAGCAGCCCCCGGGGTCCGGTCACGGACGAGCAGTACTTC. It specifies CASSPRGPVTDEQYF.

This clone was seen more than once but under ten times. The chain recombines TRBV7-9 with TRBJ2-5; 12 positions agree with TRBD2. The V gene end was trimmed by 5 bases and the J gene end by 0 bases; junction bases not matched to a gene: 10. CDR1 is SEHNR and CDR2 is FQNEAQ in the germline V gene (reference sequence). The CDR3 has 18 residues. CDR3 amino acids: CASSPGLAGRANQETQYF. The CDR3 region has the DNA TGTGCCAGCAGCCCCGGACTAGCGGGGCGAGCCAACCAAGAGACCCAGTACTTC.